The rows below give T cell receptor beta chains drawn from one sample of a study of T cells in Graves' hyperthyroidism and ophthalmopathy. One entry per CDR3 protein, called by TCRdb with MiXCR from the multiplex PCR reads. The table lists 350,000 to 500,000 distinct CDR3 sequences, 12% to 15% of them singletons. The sample comprised blood. The receptors originated from a woman aged 18-29 years with Graves' hyperthyroidism. Both conserved end residues are part of each CDR3. D genes are given only for firm matches. Expanded clones are given a class, and other clones once, few, many or no size at all.

many	TRBJ2-1	-	TRBV27	CASSLIWGDHNEQFF	TGTGCCAGCAGTTTAATTTGGGGGGACCACAATGAGCAGTTCTTC
many	TRBJ1-6	TRBD1	TRBV7-2	CASREQGIGSPLHF	TGTGCCAGCAGAGAACAGGGGATAGGGTCACCCCTCCACTTT
many	TRBJ1-5	-	TRBV20-1	CSASGKSNQPQHF	TGCAGTGCTTCGGGAAAAAGCAATCAGCCCCAGCATTTT
many	TRBJ2-1	-	TRBV6-1	CASKRGVGGYNEQFF	TGTGCCAGCAAGCGAGGAGTCGGCGGGTACAATGAGCAGTTCTTC
many	TRBJ2-1	TRBD2	TRBV28	CASSLSSGTSPTSYNEQFF	TGTGCCAGCAGTTTATCAAGTGGGACTAGTCCGACTTCATACAATGAGCAGTTCTTC
many	TRBJ1-2	TRBD1	TRBV28	CASRRLGQDDYTF	TGTGCCAGCAGGCGACTGGGACAGGATGACTACACCTTC
many	TRBJ2-5	TRBD1	TRBV18	CASSPHGQGASYF	TGTGCCAGCTCACCCCATGGACAGGGGGCGTCATACTTC
many	TRBJ2-7	TRBD2	TRBV28	CASSPLAGGHYEQYF	TGTGCCAGCAGTCCTCTAGCGGGAGGACACTACGAGCAGTACTTC
few	TRBJ2-1	TRBD2	TRBV9	CASSSRLAGGDNEQFF	TGTGCCAGCAGCTCGCGATTAGCGGGAGGGGACAATGAGCAGTTCTTC
once	TRBJ1-1	TRBD1	TRBV3-1	CASSSRQGISEAFF	TGTGCCAGCAGCTCTCGACAGGGTATCAGTGAAGCTTTCTTT
-	TRBJ1-5	-	TRBV19	CASSTGRGNQPQHF	TGTGCCAGTAGTACTGGACGGGGCAATCAGCCCCAGCATTTT
many	TRBJ1-1	-	TRBV2	CASSANPNTEAFF	TGTGCCAGCAGTGCCAACCCGAACACTGAAGCTTTCTTT
many	TRBJ1-1	TRBD1	TRBV11-3	CASSRFGQAEAFF	TGTGCCAGCAGCCGATTCGGACAGGCCGAAGCTTTCTTT
-	TRBJ1-2	TRBD1	TRBV9	CASTPGDRYLSYGYTF	TGTGCCAGCACCCCGGGGGACAGATATTTATCCTATGGCTACACCTTC
many	TRBJ2-7	TRBD1	TRBV5-1	CASSSGTGGDEQYF	TGCGCCAGCAGCAGCGGGACAGGGGGCGACGAGCAGTACTTC
few	TRBJ2-1	-	TRBV28	CASSSRLYNEQFF	TGTGCCAGCAGTTCACGGCTCTACAATGAGCAGTTCTTC
many	TRBJ2-3	-	TRBV7-3	CASSFRGLTDTQYF	TGTGCCAGCAGCTTCAGGGGATTAACAGATACGCAGTATTTT
many	TRBJ2-7	-	TRBV2	CASMRGPYEQYF	TGTGCCAGCATGCGGGGCCCCTACGAGCAGTACTTC
many	TRBJ2-5	TRBD2	TRBV7-9	CASSTISSGRGRETQYF	TGTGCCAGCAGCACAATCTCTAGCGGGAGAGGGAGAGAGACCCAGTACTTC
few	TRBJ1-6	-	TRBV9	CASSVAGGSYNSPLHF	TGTGCCAGCAGCGTAGCTGGGGGGTCCTATAATTCACCCCTCCACTTT
many	TRBJ1-2	TRBD1	TRBV12-3/TRBV12-4	CASNKDRVYGYTF	TGTGCCAGCAATAAGGACAGGGTTTATGGCTACACCTTC
many	TRBJ1-5	-	TRBV29-1	CSVGQGNQPQHF	TGCAGCGTTGGCCAGGGCAATCAGCCCCAGCATTTT
many	TRBJ2-1	-	TRBV12-3/TRBV12-4	CASRGRAYNEQFF	TGTGCCAGCAGGGGGCGGGCATACAATGAGCAGTTCTTC
many	TRBJ2-7	-	TRBV20-1	CSARAPGRYEQYF	TGCAGTGCTAGAGCCCCCGGTAGGTACGAGCAGTACTTC
many	TRBJ2-7	TRBD1	TRBV6-2/TRBV6-3	CASSYSFRDRGNYEQYF	TGTGCCAGCAGTTACTCCTTCCGCGACAGGGGCAACTACGAGCAGTACTTC
many	TRBJ2-3	-	TRBV28	CASSFVDPGTQYF	TGTGCCAGCAGTTTCGTGGACCCCGGTACGCAGTATTTT
-	TRBJ2-7	-	TRBV19	CASAGERYEQYF	TGTGCCAGTGCTGGAGAAAGGTACGAGCAGTACTTC
-	TRBJ1-1	TRBD1	TRBV20-1	CSAWDRGRNTEAFF	TGCAGTGCTTGGGACAGGGGGCGGAACACTGAAGCTTTCTTT
many	TRBJ2-1	TRBD1	TRBV20-1	CSARDSQGAYNEQFF	TGCAGTGCTAGAGATAGCCAGGGGGCCTACAATGAGCAGTTCTTC
many	TRBJ2-7	-	TRBV7-9	CASSLEGSGHSYEQYF	TGTGCCAGCAGCTTAGAAGGGAGTGGGCACTCCTACGAGCAGTACTTC
many	TRBJ2-2	-	TRBV10-1	CASSGPSVRNTGELFF	TGCGCCAGCAGTGGGCCTAGCGTCCGTAACACCGGGGAGCTGTTTTTT
many	TRBJ1-5	-	TRBV11-2	CASSLEYNQPQHF	TGTGCCAGCAGCTTAGAATATAATCAGCCCCAGCATTTT
many	TRBJ2-7	TRBD1	TRBV5-5	CASSTWTGTYEQYF	TGTGCCAGCAGCACCTGGACAGGGACCTACGAGCAGTACTTC
many	TRBJ2-1	-	TRBV5-1	CASSLYQLSSYNEQFF	TGCGCCAGCAGCTTGTACCAACTAAGCTCCTACAATGAGCAGTTCTTC
many	TRBJ1-1	-	TRBV30	CAWSEKTGGNTEAFF	TGTGCCTGGAGTGAAAAGACAGGAGGAAACACTGAAGCTTTCTTT